The entry that follows covers one T cell receptor beta chain sequence. The antigen is unknown. This sample stems from a study of regulatory T cells in long-lasting Graves disease. Points from the study as a whole: Blood alone, not thyroid tissue, was studied.

Building the TCR beta libraries relied on iRepertoire HTBI primers, and CDR3 regions underwent Arm-PCR. One entry per CDR3 protein results from TCRdb running MiXCR on the multiplex PCR reads. This table holds around 450,000 distinct CDR3 sequences, approximately 16% found once. Time point here: newly diagnosed GD, antithyroid drugs for less than 3 months. After RNA was extracted from PBMCs, the TCR library was made from it. This CDR3 comprises 14 residues. Looked up from germline, CDR1 is SGHTA and CDR2 is FQGTGA. Trimming removed 2 bases from V and 4 bases from J, with 10 bases in between. The sample was also reused in another study, on T cells in Graves' hyperthyroidism and ophthalmopathy. That report adds: Diagnoses were established using clinical symptoms, serum thyroxine and TRAb, thyroid ultrasound and orbital computed tomography. Appearing also in blood were most of the thyroid clonotypes expanded above 0.001. From stable hyperthyroidism, ophthalmopathy was set apart by a 13 V-J model.

The source of this sequence is a woman aged 35 to 49 with Graves disease. This specimen was peripheral blood mononuclear cells (PBMCs), taken at new diagnosis, from a patient treated with antithyroid drugs. The chain uses TRBV7-3 and TRBJ2-3, with D perhaps TRBD1 (5 bases). The CDR3 nucleotides read TGTGCCAGCAGCTTACGGCTAGGGGCAGATACGCAGTATTTT. Translated, it gives CASSLRLGADTQYF.